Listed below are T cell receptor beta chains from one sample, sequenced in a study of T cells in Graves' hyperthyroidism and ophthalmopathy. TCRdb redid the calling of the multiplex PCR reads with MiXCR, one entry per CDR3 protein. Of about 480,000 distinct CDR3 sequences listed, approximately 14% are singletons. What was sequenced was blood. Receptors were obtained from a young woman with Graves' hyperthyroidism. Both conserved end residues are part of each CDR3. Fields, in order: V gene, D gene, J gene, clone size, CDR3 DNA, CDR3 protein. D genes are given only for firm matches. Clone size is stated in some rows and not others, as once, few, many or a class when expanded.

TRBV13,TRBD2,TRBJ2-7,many,TGTGCCAGCAGCTCTCGCGGGAGACGCGACGAGCAGTACTTC,CASSSRGRRDEQYF
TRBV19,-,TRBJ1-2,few,TGTGCCAGTGGTCCCCCAAACTATGGCTACACCTTC,CASGPPNYGYTF
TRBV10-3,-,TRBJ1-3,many,TGTGCCATCATGGGCACCGACTCTGGAAACACCATATATTTT,CAIMGTDSGNTIYF
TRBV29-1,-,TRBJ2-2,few,TGCAGTGCCGTGCTCCACAGGAGCAACACCGGGGAGCTGTTTTTT,CSAVLHRSNTGELFF
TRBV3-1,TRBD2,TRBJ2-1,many,TGTGCCAGCAGCCCACTAGCGGGAGGAGGATACAATGAGCAGTTCTTC,CASSPLAGGGYNEQFF
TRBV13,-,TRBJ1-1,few,TGTGCCAGCAGCCCCCCCCGGGCAGGGTACACTGAAGCTTTCTTT,CASSPPRAGYTEAFF
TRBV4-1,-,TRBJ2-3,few,TGCGCCAGCAGCCAGGCTTTAGATACGCAGTATTTT,CASSQALDTQYF
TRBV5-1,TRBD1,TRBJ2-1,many,TGCGCCAGCAGCTTGTACAGGGGGAGTAGCGATGAGCAGTTCTTC,CASSLYRGSSDEQFF
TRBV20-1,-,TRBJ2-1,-,TGCAGTGCTAGAGAACGGCGTCCGAATGAGCAGTTCTTC,CSARERRPNEQFF
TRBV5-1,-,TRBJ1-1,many,TGCGCCAGGGAGTGGGGGACCCCGAACACTGAAGCTTTCTTT,CAREWGTPNTEAFF
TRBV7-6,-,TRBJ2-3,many,TGTGCCAGCAGCTTACGCACCCCGGACGCCCAGAACACAGATACGCAGTATTTT,CASSLRTPDAQNTDTQYF
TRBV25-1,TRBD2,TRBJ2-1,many,TGTGCCAGCAGTGAATATCTTTCGACTAGCGGGAGAAGAGAGCAGTTCTTC,CASSEYLSTSGRREQFF
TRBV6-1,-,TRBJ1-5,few,TGTGCCAGCAGTGAAGCGGACACCGATCAGCCCCAGCATTTT,CASSEADTDQPQHF
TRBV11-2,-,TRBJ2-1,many,TGTGCCAGCAGCTTAGATCTGTCTGGTGAGCAGTTCTTC,CASSLDLSGEQFF
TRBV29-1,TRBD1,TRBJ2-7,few,TGCAGCGCCGAGCTTTTAAGCCGGGACAGGGGAACCTACGAGCAGTACTTC,CSAELLSRDRGTYEQYF
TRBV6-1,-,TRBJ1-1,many,TGTGCCAGCATACGGGTGGCGGACACTGAAGCTTTCTTT,CASIRVADTEAFF
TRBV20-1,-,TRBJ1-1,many,TGCAGTGCTGATCCAGGGATTATGAACACTGAAGCTTTCTTT,CSADPGIMNTEAFF
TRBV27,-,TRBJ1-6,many,TGTGCCAGCAGTTTCCTGGGGCAGTCGCGAGGTTCACCCCTCCACTTT,CASSFLGQSRGSPLHF
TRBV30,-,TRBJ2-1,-,TGTGCCTGGAGTGATGCATCCTACAATGAGCAGTTCTTC,CAWSDASYNEQFF
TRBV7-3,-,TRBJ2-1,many,TGTGCCAGCAGCTTAACGGGCTCGGTCCGAAATGAGCAGTTCTTC,CASSLTGSVRNEQFF
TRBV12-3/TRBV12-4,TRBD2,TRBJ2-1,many,TGTGCCAGCAGTCCGCCCTACCCCCAGCGGGAGCGGAATGAGCAGTTCTTC,CASSPPYPQRERNEQFF
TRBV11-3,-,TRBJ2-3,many,TGTGCCAGCAGCTTCGGGTTCGTCGGAAGGAGCACAGATACGCAGTATTTT,CASSFGFVGRSTDTQYF
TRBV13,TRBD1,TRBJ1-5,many,TGTGCCAGCAGCTTTGGGGACAGTAATCAGCCCCAGCATTTT,CASSFGDSNQPQHF
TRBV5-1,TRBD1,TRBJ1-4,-,TGCGCCAGCAGCACTACCCCGGGACAGGGGGTAGAAAAACTGTTTTTT,CASSTTPGQGVEKLFF
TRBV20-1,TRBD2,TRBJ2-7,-,TGCAGTGCTAGAGATCGGCCTAGCGGGAGGAATTCCGAGCAGTACTTC,CSARDRPSGRNSEQYF
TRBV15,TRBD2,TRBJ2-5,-,TGTGCCACCAGCCCCCGGACTAGCGGGAGGTCAGAGACCCAGTACTTC,CATSPRTSGRSETQYF
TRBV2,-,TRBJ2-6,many,TGTGCCAGGGGACCGGGATCTGGGGCCAACGTCCTGACTTTC,CARGPGSGANVLTF
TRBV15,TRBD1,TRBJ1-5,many,TGTGCCACCAGCAGAAGGACAGGGGAGTATAGTCAGCCCCAGCATTTT,CATSRRTGEYSQPQHF
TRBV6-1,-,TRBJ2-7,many,TGTGCCAGCAGTTTAGAACGGGGCGAGCAGTACTTC,CASSLERGEQYF
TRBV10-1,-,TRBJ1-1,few,TGCGCCAGCAGTGCCCAAGGAGGGACGAACACTGAAGCTTTCTTT,CASSAQGGTNTEAFF
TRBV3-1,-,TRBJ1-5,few,TGTGCCAGCAGCCAAGACATAAGTAGCAATCAGCCCCAGCATTTT,CASSQDISSNQPQHF
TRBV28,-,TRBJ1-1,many,TGTGCCAGCAGTTTACCTACCGACTCGAACACTGAAGCTTTCTTT,CASSLPTDSNTEAFF
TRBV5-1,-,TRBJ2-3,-,TGCGCCAGCAGCTTGGATCTGAACACAGATACGCAGTATTTT,CASSLDLNTDTQYF
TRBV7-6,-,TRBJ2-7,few,TGTGCCAGCAGCTCCATCACCTCCTACGAGCAGTACTTC,CASSSITSYEQYF
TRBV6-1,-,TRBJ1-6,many,TGTGCCAGCAGAGGAGTCAATTCACCCCTCCACTTT,CASRGVNSPLHF
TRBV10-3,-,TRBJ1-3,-,TGTGCCCCCGGGACGGCCTCTGGAAACACCATATATTTT,CAPGTASGNTIYF
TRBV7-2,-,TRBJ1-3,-,TGTGCCAGCAGCTTAAACGTTGGCTCCACCATATATTTT,CASSLNVGSTIYF
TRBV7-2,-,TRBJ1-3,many,TGTGCCAGCAGCTTAATTCCGGCCTTCTCTGGAAACACCATATATTTT,CASSLIPAFSGNTIYF
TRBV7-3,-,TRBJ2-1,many,TGTGCCAGCAGCCCATTAGGAGGGGTGAGCTCCTACAATGAGCAGTTCTTC,CASSPLGGVSSYNEQFF
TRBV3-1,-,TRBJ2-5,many,TGTGCCAGCAGCCAAGGAGTAGATAACGAAGAGACCCAGTACTTC,CASSQGVDNEETQYF
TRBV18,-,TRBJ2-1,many,TGTGCCAGCTCATTACAAGGAGAGCAGTTCTTC,CASSLQGEQFF
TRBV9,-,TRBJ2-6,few,TGTGCCAGCAGCGTAACCCCCAGCAAGGCATCTGGGGCCAACGTCCTGACTTTC,CASSVTPSKASGANVLTF
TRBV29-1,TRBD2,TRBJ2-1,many,TGCAGCTCCCGGGCGGGAGGGCCCTACAATGAGCAGTTCTTC,CSSRAGGPYNEQFF
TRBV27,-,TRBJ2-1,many,TGTGCCAGCAGTTTTTCTACAGGGACCTACAATGAGCAGTTCTTC,CASSFSTGTYNEQFF
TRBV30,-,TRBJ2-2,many,TGTGCCTGGAAGACAGGCGTCTTACACGGGGAGCTGTTTTTT,CAWKTGVLHGELFF
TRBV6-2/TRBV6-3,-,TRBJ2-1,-,TGTGCCAGCATTCTGGATAGCGGACACAATGAGCAGTTCTTC,CASILDSGHNEQFF
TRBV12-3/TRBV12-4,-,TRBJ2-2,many,TGTGCCAGCATCAACCCGGACAACACCGGGGAGCTGTTTTTT,CASINPDNTGELFF